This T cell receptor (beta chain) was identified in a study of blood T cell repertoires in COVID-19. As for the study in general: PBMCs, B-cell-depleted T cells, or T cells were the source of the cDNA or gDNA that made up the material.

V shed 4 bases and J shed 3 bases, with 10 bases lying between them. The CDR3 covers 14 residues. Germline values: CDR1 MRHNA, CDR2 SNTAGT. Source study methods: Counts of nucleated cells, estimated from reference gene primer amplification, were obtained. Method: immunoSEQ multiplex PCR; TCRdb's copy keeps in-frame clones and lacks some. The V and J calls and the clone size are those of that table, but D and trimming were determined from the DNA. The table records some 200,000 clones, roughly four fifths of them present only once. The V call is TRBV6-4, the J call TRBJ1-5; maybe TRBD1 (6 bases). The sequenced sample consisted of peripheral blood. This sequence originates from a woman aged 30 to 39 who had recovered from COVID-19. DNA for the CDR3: TGTGCCAGCAGTGCTCGACAGGACAATCAGCCCCAGCATTTT. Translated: CASSARQDNQPQHF.